Sequencing of this T cell receptor (beta chain) was carried out in a study of response to subunit inactivated influenza vaccine. TCRdb reprocessed the RT-PCR reads with MiXCR, giving one entry per CDR3 protein. This sample has fewer than 400,000 distinct CDR3 sequences, with 21% found just once. CDR1 is MNHEY and CDR2 is SMNVEV in the germline V gene (reference sequence). The CDR3 covers 16 residues. Trimming left V 4 bases short and J 0 bases short, with 14 bases between. Only a few counts were recorded for this clonotype. The TCR originated in a man aged 50 to 69 who received an inactivated influenza vaccine. Sequences were derived from PBMCs from blood, sampled 21 months after vaccination. The chain is built from TRBV27 and TRBJ2-3; D may be TRBD1 (5 bases). CDR3 coding DNA: TGTGCCAGCAGTTCCGGACACCCCCTTAGCACAGATACGCAGTATTTT. Translation: CASSSGHPLSTDTQYF.